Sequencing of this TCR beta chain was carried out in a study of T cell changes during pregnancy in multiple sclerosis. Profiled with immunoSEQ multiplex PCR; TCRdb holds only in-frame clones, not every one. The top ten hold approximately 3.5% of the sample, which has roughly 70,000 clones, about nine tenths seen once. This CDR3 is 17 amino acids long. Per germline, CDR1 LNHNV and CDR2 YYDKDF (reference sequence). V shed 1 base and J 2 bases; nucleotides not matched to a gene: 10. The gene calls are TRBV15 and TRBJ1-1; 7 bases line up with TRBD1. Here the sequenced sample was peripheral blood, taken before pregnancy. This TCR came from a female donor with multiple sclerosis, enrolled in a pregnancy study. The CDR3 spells CATSRGSTGKGNTEAFF. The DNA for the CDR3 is TGTGCCACCAGCAGAGGATCGACAGGGAAAGGAAACACTGAAGCTTTCTTT.